The 2 T cell receptor beta chains given below trace back to one sample, sequenced in a study of OX40 agonist ivuxolimab in advanced cancers. Sequencing used immunoSEQ multiplex PCR; TCRdb keeps in-frame clones, though not all of them. The top ten clones hold approximately 5.3% of a sample with tens of thousands of clones, around 82% of them seen once. Specimen: CD4+ or CD8+ T cells sorted from blood, collected in a trial of the OX40 agonist ivuxolimab. The receptors here all came from an adult with an advanced solid tumor such as melanoma, head and neck, liver or kidney cancer.

The chain employs TRBV6-5 and TRBJ1-1; D is undetermined. Trimming took off 0 bases at V and 6 bases at J, with 17 bases between the two ends. This CDR3 spans 16 amino acids. Germline-derived CDR1 and CDR2 are MNHEY and SVGAGI. Here the CDR3 DNA reads TGTGCCAGCAGTTACTCCGCGGCACGACACCACGCTGAAGCTTTCTTT. This sequence encodes CASSYSAARHHAEAFF.

The J gene is TRBJ2-7, the V gene TRBV18, with TRBD1 as a possible D gene (5 bases). The ends were cut back, 0 bases at V and 5 bases at J, with 8 bases in the middle. Germline V CDR1 and CDR2: KGHSH, LQKENI. The CDR3 is made up of 13 amino acids. The CDR3 loop reads CASSPPGVHEQYF. The CDR3 nucleotides read TGTGCCAGCTCACCACCAGGGGTCCACGAGCAGTACTTC.